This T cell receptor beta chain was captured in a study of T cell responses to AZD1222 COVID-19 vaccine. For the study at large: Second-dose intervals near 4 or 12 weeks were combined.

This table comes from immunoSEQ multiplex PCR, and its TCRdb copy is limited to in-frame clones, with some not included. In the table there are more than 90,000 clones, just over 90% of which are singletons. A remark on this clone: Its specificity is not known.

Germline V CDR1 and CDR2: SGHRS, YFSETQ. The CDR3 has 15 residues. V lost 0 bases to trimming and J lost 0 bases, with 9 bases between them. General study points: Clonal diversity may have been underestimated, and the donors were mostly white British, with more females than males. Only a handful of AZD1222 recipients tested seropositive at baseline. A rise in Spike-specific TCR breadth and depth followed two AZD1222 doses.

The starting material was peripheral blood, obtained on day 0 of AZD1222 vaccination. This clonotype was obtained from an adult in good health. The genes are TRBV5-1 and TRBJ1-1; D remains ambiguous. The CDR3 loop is CASSLGSRMNTEAFF. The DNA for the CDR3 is TGCGCCAGCAGCTTGGGCAGCAGGATGAACACTGAAGCTTTCTTT.